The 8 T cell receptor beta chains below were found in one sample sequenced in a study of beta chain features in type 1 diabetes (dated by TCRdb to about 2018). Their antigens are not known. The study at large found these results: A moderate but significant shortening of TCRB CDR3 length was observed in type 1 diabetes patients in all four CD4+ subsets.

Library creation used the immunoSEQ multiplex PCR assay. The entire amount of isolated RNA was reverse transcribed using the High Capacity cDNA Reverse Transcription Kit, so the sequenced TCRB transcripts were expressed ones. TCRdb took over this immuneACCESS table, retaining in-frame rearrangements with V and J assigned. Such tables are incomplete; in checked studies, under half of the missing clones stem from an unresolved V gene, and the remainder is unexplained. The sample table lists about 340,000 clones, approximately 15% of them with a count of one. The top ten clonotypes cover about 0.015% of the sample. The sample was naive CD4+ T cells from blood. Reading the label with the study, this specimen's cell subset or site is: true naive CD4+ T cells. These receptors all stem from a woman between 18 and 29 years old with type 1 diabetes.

CDR3 nucleotide sequence: TGTGCCAGCAGTGGGGCGACCAGCTCCTACAATGAGCAGTTCTTC. This gives the protein CASSGATSSYNEQFF. The genes are TRBV7-9 and TRBJ2-1, with D maybe TRBD1 (5 bases). Germline-derived CDR1 and CDR2 are SEHNR and FQNEAQ (reference sequence). Trimming pared 6 bases from V and 0 bases from J, leaving 12 bases between. CDR3 length equals 15 residues.

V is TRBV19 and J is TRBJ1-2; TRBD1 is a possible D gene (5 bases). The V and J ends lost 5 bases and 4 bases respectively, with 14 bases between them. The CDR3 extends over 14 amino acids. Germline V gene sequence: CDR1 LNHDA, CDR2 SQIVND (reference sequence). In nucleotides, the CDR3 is TGTGCCAGTAGTGGTGGCGGGGCCGCCTATGGCTACACCTTC. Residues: CASSGGGAAYGYTF. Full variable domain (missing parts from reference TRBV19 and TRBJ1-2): DGGITQSPKYLFRKEGQNVTLSCEQNLNHDAMYWYRQDPGQGLRLIYYSQIVNDFQKGDIAEGYSVSREKKESFPLTVTSAQKNPTAFYLCASSGGGAAYGYTFGSGTRLTVV.

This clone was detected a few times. The DNA of the CDR3 is TGTGCCAGCAGTTTGCTAAACCACGAGCAGTACTTC. Protein sequence: CASSLLNHEQYF. V is TRBV28 and J is TRBJ2-7; D is ambiguous. The CDR3 consists of 12 residues. The V and J ends lost 3 bases and 5 bases respectively, with 8 bases between them. Germline CDR1 MDHEN, CDR2 SYDVKM.

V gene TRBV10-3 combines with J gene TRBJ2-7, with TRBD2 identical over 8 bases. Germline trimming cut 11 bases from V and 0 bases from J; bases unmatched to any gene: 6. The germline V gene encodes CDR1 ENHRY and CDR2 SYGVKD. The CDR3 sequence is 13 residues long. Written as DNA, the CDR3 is TGTGCCGCAACTAGCGGTCTCTCCTACGAGCAGTACTTC. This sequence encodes CAATSGLSYEQYF.

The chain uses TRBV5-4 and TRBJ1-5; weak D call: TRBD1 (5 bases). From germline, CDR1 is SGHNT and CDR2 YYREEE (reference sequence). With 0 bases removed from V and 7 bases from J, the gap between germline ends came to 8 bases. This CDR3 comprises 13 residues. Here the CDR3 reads CASSLGQKQPQHF. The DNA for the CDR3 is TGTGCCAGCAGCTTGGGACAGAAACAGCCCCAGCATTTT.

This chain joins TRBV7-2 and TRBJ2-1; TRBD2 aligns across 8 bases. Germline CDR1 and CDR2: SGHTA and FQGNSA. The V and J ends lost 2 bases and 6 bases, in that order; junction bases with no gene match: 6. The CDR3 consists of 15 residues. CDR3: CASSLSGGPGNEQFF. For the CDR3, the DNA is TGTGCCAGCAGCTTATCGGGAGGGCCTGGCAATGAGCAGTTCTTC.

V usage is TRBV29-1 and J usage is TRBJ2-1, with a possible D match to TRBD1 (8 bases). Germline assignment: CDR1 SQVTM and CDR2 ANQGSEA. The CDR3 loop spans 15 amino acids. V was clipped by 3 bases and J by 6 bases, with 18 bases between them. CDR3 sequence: CSVEGGDDRGNEQFF. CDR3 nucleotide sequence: TGCAGCGTTGAGGGGGGGGATGACAGGGGCAATGAGCAGTTCTTC.

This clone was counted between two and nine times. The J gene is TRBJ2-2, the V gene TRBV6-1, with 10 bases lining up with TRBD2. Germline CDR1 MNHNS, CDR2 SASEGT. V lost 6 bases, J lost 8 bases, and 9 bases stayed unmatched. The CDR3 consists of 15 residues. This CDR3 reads CASSSGTSVLGELFF. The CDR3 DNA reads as TGTGCCAGCAGCTCCGGGACTAGCGTTCTTGGGGAGCTGTTTTTT.